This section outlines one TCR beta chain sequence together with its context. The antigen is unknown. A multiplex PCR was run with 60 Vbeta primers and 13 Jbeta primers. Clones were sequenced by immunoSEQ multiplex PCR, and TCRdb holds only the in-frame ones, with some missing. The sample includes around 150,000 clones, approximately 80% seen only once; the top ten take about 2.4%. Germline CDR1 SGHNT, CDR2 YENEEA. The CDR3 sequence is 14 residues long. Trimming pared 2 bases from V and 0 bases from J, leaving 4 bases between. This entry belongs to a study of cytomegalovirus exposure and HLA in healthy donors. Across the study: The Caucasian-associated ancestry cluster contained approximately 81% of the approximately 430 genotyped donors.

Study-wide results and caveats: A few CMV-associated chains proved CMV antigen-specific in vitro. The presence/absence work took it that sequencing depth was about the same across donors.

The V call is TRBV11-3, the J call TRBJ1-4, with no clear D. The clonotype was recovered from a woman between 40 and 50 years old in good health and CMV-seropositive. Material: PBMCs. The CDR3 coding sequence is TGTGCCAGCAGCTTAATCGCAACTAATGAAAAACTGTTTTTT. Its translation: CASSLIATNEKLFF.